The present TCR beta chain was sequenced within a study of blood T cell repertoires in COVID-19. Repertoires were generated with immunoSEQ multiplex PCR, while TCRdb's copy carries only in-frame clones and drops some. The sample has over 70,000 clones; about 80% are singletons. Trimming took 4 bases from V and 3 from J, leaving 17 bases between them. CDR1 is KGHSH and CDR2 is LQKENI in the germline V gene. The CDR3 spans 16 residues. The chain recombines TRBV18 with TRBJ2-3; D might be TRBD2 (5 bases). This receptor was taken from a human donor in a cohort sampled during active COVID-19. The sequencing input was peripheral blood. The CDR3 DNA reads as TGTGCCAGCTCACGGGAGCTAGCCGAACTTACAGATACGCAGTATTTT. Translation: CASSRELAELTDTQYF.